The entry below describes one TCR beta chain. Its antigen remains unidentified. The data were produced by immunoSEQ multiplex PCR, yet TCRdb's version contains in-frame clones alone and is incomplete. Here the sample spans 800,000 or so clones, about 96% being singletons. This entry is derived from a study of shared clonotypes between healthy human individuals. About the study: Three CD4 naive, three CD4 memory, two CD8 naive and one CD8 memory plate were used per donor.

Terminally differentiated effector memory CD45RA+ cells were excluded by CCR7 positive selection of CD45RO-negative cells. Study results and caveats: Estimated richness values were generally larger in naive subsets than in memory subsets. It was the few donors that limited the genetic and exposure-history diversity represented. Between a few donors, naive CD4 clonotypes were shared at a level of about 5%.

The clonotype originates from a man younger than 45 in good health. The sample taken for sequencing was naive CD8+ T cells sorted from blood.

CDR3 nucleotide sequence: TGTGCCAGTAGTCGAGCATCGACAGCCGACTATGGCTACACCTTC. Its protein product is CASSRASTADYGYTF. The chain carries TRBV19 and TRBJ1-2; D possibly corresponds to TRBD1 (5 bases). There are 15 residues in the CDR3. Trimming removed 5 bases at V and 3 bases at J, with 16 bases between. Looked up from germline, CDR1 is LNHDA and CDR2 is SQIVND (reference sequence).